One sample yielded the 10 T cell receptor beta chains listed below, sequenced in a study of blood T cell repertoires in COVID-19. Generated by immunoSEQ multiplex PCR, the TCRdb table keeps only in-frame clones and is missing some. The repertoire includes about 300,000 clones, around 88% of them detected once, and 5.5% to 8.5% sits in the top ten. Sequencing was done on a sample of peripheral blood. The origin of the receptors is a woman between 25 and 40 years old who had recovered from COVID-19.

The chain combines TRBV5-1 with TRBJ1-4; TRBD1 matches at 9 bases. Germline CDR1 reads SGHRS; CDR2 reads YFSETQ. After removal of 4 bases from V and 8 bases from J, the junction contained 6 bases not matched to a gene. The CDR3 totals 14 residues. In DNA, the CDR3 is TGCGCCAGCAGCCCGGGACAGGGAGGGGAAAAACTGTTTTTT. It yields the protein CASSPGQGGEKLFF.

The rearrangement uses TRBV6-5 and TRBJ2-7, with a tentative D call TRBD2 (7 bases). The CDR3 loop spans 13 amino acids. V gave up 6 bases and J gave up 6 bases, with 15 bases separating them. Germline-derived CDR1 and CDR2 are MNHEY and SVGAGI. CDR3 amino acids: CASSPTRGREQYF. The CDR3 DNA sequence: TGTGCCAGCAGCCCGACGCGGGGGCGCGAGCAGTACTTC.

This rearrangement joins TRBV28 to TRBJ1-5; no reliable D call. V was shortened by 5 bases and J by 0 bases, with 17 bases between the two germline ends. Germline CDR1 MDHEN, CDR2 SYDVKM. The CDR3 runs to 17 residues. The CDR3 DNA reads TGTGCCAGCAGTACCCTCGTAGGAGTTCATAGCAATCAGCCCCAGCATTTT. Translated, it gives CASSTLVGVHSNQPQHF.

This clone was seen only once. V is TRBV5-1 and J is TRBJ1-6; 8 bases map to TRBD1. Germline lookup yields CDR1 SGHRS and CDR2 YFSETQ. This CDR3 has 15 residues. V shed 3 bases, J shed 9 bases, and the junction held 8 bases outside the gene matches. The chain's CDR3 is CASSSGQGRGSPLHF. DNA of the CDR3: TGCGCCAGCAGCTCCGGACAGGGACGCGGTTCACCCCTCCACTTT. The entire variable domain, with the rest obtained from reference TRBV5-1 and TRBJ1-6, is as follows: KAGVTQTPRYLIKTRGQQVTLSCSPISGHRSVSWYQQTPGQGLQFLFEYFSETQRNKGNFPGRFSGRQFSNSRSEMNVSTLELGDSALYLCASSSGQGRGSPLHFGNGTRLTVT.

This clone was found many times. The rearrangement joins TRBV7-8 to TRBJ1-5, with D perhaps matching TRBD1 (5 bases). The V gene lost 6 bases and the J gene lost 7 bases, with 22 bases spanning the gap. CDR3 length: 16 amino acids. CDR1 is SGHVS and CDR2 is FQNEAQ in the germline V gene. The CDR3 DNA reads as TGTGCCAGCAGTGCATCTAGGACACCCTCCTGGCAGCCCCAGCATTTT. It codes for CASSASRTPSWQPQHF. The full variable domain, rest sourced from reference TRBV7-8 and TRBJ1-5, is GAGVSQSPRYKVAKRGQDVALRCDPISGHVSLFWYQQALGQGPEFLTYFQNEAQLDKSGLPSDRFFAERPEGSVSTLKIQRTQQEDSAVYLCASSASRTPSWQPQHFGDGTRLSIL.

The chain uses TRBV5-6 and TRBJ1-4; the D is unclear. Between the trimmed V and J ends, which lost 2 bases and 8 bases, there was a span of 19 bases. CDR3 length: 16 amino acids. Germline-derived CDR1 and CDR2 are SGHDT and YYEEEE. In DNA form, the CDR3 reads TGTGCCAGCAGCTTTCTGGCGAGGGAGGGCCGAGAAAAACTGTTTTTT. Its protein is CASSFLAREGREKLFF. The variable domain in full, with the rest retrieved from reference TRBV5-6 and TRBJ1-4, is DAGVTQSPTHLIKTRGQQVTLRCSPKSGHDTVSWYQQALGQGPQFIFQYYEEEERQRGNFPDRFSGHQFPNYSSELNVNALLLGDSALYLCASSFLAREGREKLFFGSGTQLSVL.

J is TRBJ1-4 and V is TRBV19; D uncertain. The ends were cut back, 3 bases at V and 5 bases at J, with 13 bases in the middle. This CDR3 comprises 15 residues. The germline CDR1 and CDR2 sequences are LNHDA and SQIVND (reference sequence). The CDR3 DNA reads TGTGCCAGTAGTATTCAGCGGGGAACGAATGAAAAACTGTTTTTT. As protein: CASSIQRGTNEKLFF.

The chain links TRBV7-9 to TRBJ1-3; 7 nucleotides line up with TRBD1. The J segment lost 2 bases and the V segment lost 5 bases, leaving 9 bases of the junction unmatched. The CDR3 spans 16 residues. The V gene's germline CDR1 is SEHNR and CDR2 FQNEAQ (reference sequence). The CDR3 reads CASSDLETGAGNTIYF. As DNA, the CDR3 is TGTGCCAGCAGCGACCTCGAAACAGGGGCTGGAAACACCATATATTTT.

The genes are TRBV28 and TRBJ2-1; no definite D call. V shed 3 bases and J shed 0 bases, with 9 bases lying between them. Germline loops: CDR1 MDHEN, CDR2 SYDVKM. The CDR3 sequence is 15 residues long. CDR3 loop: CASSLPVGSYNEQFF. The CDR3 DNA reads as TGTGCCAGCAGTTTGCCGGTCGGCTCCTACAATGAGCAGTTCTTC. Full variable domain (missing parts from reference TRBV28 and TRBJ2-1): DVKVTQSSRYLVKRTGEKVFLECVQDMDHENMFWYRQDPGLGLRLIYFSYDVKMKEKGDIPEGYSVSREKKERFSLILESASTNQTSMYLCASSLPVGSYNEQFFGPGTRLTVL.

The CDR3 spells CASRNLGRNQETQYF. CDR3 in DNA: TGTGCCAGCAGGAATTTGGGCAGGAACCAAGAGACCCAGTACTTC. The chain links TRBV27 to TRBJ2-5; no firm D call. CDR1 is MNHEY and CDR2 is SMNVEV in the germline V gene (reference sequence). The CDR3 consists of 15 residues. Trimming removed 6 bases from V and 0 bases from J, with 14 bases in between.